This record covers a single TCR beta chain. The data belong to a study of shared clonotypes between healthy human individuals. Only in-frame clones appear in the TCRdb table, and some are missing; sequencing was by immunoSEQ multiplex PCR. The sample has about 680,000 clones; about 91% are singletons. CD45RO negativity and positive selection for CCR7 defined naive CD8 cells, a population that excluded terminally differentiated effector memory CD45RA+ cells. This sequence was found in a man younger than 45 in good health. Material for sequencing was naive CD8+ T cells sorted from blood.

For the CDR3, the DNA is TGTGCCAGCAGCCCCGGACGCTTGAACACTGAAGCTTTCTTT. This codes for CASSPGRLNTEAFF. The chain combines TRBV11-2 with TRBJ1-1; D uncertain. Trimming shortened V by 5 bases and J by 0 bases, and 10 bases separated the two germline ends. The CDR3 spans 14 residues. In germline, CDR1 is SGHAT, CDR2 FQNNGV. Drawing the rest from reference TRBV11-2 and TRBJ1-1, the complete variable domain is EAGVAQSPRYKIIEKRQSVAFWCNPISGHATLYWYQQILGQGPKLLIQFQNNGVVDDSQLPKDRFSAERLKGVDSTLKIQPAKLEDSAVYLCASSPGRLNTEAFFGQGTRLTVV.